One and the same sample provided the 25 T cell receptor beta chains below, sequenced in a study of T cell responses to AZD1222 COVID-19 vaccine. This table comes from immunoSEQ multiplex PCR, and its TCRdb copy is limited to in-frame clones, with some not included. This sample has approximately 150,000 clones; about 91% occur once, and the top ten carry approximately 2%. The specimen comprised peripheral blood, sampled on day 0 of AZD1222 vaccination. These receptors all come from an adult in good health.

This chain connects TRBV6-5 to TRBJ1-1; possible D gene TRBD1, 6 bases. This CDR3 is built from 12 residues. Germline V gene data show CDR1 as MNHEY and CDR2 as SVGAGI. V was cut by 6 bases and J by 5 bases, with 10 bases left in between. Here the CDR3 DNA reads TGTGCCAGCAGCTTCAGGGGAACTGAAGCTTTCTTT. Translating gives CASSFRGTEAFF.

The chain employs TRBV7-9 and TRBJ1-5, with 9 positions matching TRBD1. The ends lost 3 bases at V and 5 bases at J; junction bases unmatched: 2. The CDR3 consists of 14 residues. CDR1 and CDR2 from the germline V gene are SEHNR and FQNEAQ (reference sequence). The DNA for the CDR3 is TGTGCCAGCAGCTTGACAGGGGGACATCAGCCCCAGCATTTT. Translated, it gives CASSLTGGHQPQHF.

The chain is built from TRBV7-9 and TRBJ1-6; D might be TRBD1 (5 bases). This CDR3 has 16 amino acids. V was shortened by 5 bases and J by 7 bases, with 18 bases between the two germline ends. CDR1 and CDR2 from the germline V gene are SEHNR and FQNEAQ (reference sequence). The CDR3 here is CASSPPVQGRNSPLHF. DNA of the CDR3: TGTGCCAGCAGCCCCCCCGTCCAGGGACGGAATTCACCCCTCCACTTT.

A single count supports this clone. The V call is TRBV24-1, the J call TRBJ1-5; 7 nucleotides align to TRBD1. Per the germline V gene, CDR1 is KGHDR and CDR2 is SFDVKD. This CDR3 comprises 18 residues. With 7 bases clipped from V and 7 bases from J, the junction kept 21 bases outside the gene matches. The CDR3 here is CATSASPQRQGENQPQHF. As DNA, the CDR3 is TGTGCCACCAGCGCGTCCCCGCAAAGACAGGGAGAAAACCAGCCCCAGCATTTT.

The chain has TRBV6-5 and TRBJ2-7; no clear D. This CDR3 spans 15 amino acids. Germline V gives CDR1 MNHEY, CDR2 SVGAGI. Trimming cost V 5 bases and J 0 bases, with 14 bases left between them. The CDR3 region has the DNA TGTGCCAGCAGTCCTGATAGGTCAAGCTCCTACGAGCAGTACTTC. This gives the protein CASSPDRSSSYEQYF.

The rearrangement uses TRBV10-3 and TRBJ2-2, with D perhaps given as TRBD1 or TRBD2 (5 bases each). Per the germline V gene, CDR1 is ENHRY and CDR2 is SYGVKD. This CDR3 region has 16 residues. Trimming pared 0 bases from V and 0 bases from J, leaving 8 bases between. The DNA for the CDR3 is TGTGCCATCAGTGAGTCGGGGACGGCGAACACCGGGGAGCTGTTTTTT. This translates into CAISESGTANTGELFF.

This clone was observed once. CDR3 residues: CASSQDLGGTNNSPLHF. As DNA, the CDR3 is TGCGCCAGCAGCCAAGATTTGGGCGGGACCAATAATTCACCCCTCCACTTT. The rearrangement uses TRBV4-3 and TRBJ1-6; possibly TRBD1 for D (5 bases). The CDR3 has 17 amino acids. From germline, CDR1 is LGHNA and CDR2 YSLEER. Trimming shortened V by 0 bases and J by 5 bases, and 14 bases separated the two germline ends.

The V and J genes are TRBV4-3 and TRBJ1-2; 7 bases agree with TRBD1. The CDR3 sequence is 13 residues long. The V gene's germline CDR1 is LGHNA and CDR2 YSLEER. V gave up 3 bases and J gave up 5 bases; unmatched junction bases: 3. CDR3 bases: TGCGCCAGCAGCCAGGACAGGCAGTATGGCTACACCTTC. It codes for CASSQDRQYGYTF.

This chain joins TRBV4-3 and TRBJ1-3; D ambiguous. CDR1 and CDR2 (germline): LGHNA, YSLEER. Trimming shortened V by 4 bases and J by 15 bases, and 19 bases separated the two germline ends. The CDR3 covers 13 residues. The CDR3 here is CASSLTRHRDKYF. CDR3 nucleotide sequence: TGCGCCAGCAGCCTAACCCGACACCGAGATAAATATTTT.

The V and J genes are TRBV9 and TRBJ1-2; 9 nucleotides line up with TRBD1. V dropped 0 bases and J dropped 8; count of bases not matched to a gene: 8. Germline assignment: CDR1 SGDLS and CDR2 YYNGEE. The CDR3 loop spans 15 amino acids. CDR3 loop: CASSVGAGQGRGYTF. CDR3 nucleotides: TGTGCCAGCAGCGTAGGGGCGGGACAGGGACGCGGCTACACCTTC. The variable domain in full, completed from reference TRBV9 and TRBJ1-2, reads DSGVTQTPKHLITATGQRVTLRCSPRSGDLSVYWYQQSLDQGLQFLIQYYNGEERAKGNILERFSAQQFPDLHSELNLSSLELGDSALYFCASSVGAGQGRGYTFGSGTRLTVV.

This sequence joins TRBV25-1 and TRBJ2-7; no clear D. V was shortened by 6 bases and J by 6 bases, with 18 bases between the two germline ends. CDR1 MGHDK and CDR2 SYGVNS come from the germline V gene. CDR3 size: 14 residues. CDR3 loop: CASRGNGETREQYF. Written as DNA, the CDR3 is TGTGCCAGCAGGGGAAACGGAGAGACCCGCGAGCAGTACTTC.

The chain's CDR3 is CASSLGSRGSYNEQFF. The CDR3, as DNA: TGTGCCAGCAGCTTGGGTTCGCGGGGCTCCTACAATGAGCAGTTCTTC. The V call is TRBV5-4, the J call TRBJ2-1, with D possibly being TRBD2 (6 bases). Germline V gives CDR1 SGHNT, CDR2 YYREEE (reference sequence). The CDR3 length is 16 residues. With 0 bases removed from V and 0 bases from J, the gap between germline ends came to 10 bases.

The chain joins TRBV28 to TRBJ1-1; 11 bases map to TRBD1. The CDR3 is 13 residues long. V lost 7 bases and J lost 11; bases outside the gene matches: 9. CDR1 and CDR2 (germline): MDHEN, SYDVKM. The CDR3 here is CASNPGQGAYAFF. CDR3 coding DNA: TGTGCCAGCAACCCAGGACAGGGGGCGTATGCTTTCTTT.

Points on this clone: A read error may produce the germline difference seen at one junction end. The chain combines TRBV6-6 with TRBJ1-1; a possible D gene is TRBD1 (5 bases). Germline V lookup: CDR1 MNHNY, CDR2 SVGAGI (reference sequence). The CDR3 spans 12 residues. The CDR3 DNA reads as TGTGCCAGCAGTTATAGGATTGAGGGGCAATCCTTT. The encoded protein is CASSYRIEGQSF.

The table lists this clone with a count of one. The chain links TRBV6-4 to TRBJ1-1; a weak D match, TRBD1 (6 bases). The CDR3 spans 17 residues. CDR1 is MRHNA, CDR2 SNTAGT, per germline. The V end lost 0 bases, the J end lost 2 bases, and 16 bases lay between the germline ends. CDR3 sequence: CASSDSGATGENTEAFF. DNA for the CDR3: TGTGCCAGCAGTGACTCGGGGGCAACTGGTGAAAACACTGAAGCTTTCTTT.

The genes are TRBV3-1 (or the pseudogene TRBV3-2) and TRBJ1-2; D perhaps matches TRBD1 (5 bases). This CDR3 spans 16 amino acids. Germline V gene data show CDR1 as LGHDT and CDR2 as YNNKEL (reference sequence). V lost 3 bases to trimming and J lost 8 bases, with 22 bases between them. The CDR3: CASSQLQSGFGKGYTF. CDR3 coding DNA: TGTGCCAGCAGCCAGCTACAATCAGGGTTCGGGAAAGGCTACACCTTC.

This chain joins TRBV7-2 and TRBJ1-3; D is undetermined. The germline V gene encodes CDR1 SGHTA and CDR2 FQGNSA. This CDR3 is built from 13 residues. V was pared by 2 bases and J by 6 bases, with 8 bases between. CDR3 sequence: CASSLQESNTIYF. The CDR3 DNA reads TGTGCCAGCAGCTTACAGGAATCAAACACCATATATTTT.

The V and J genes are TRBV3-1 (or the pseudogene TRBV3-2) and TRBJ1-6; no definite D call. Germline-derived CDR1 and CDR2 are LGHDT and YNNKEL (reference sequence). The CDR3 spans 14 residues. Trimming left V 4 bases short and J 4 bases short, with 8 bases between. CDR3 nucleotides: TGTGCCAGCAGCCCCTTGGGTTATAATTCACCCCTCCACTTT. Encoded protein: CASSPLGYNSPLHF.

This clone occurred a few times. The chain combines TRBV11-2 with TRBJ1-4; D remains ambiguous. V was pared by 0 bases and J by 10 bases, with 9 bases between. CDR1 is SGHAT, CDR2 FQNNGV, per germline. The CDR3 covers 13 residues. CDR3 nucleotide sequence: TGTGCCAGCAGCTTAGAACGGCTGGGAAAACTGTTTTTT. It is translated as CASSLERLGKLFF. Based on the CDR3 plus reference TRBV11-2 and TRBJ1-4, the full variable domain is EAGVAQSPRYKIIEKRQSVAFWCNPISGHATLYWYQQILGQGPKLLIQFQNNGVVDDSQLPKDRFSAERLKGVDSTLKIQPAKLEDSAVYLCASSLERLGKLFFGSGTQLSVL.

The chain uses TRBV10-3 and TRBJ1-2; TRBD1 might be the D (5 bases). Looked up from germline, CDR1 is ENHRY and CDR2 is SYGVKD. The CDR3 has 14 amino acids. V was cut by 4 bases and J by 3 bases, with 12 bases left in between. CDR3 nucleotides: TGTGCCATCAGTGTAAGGCAGGGTGACTATGGCTACACCTTC. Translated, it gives CAISVRQGDYGYTF.

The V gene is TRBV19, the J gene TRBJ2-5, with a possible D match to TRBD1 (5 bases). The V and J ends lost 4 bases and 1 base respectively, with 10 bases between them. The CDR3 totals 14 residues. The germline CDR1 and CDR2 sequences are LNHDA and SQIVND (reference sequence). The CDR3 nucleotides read TGTGCCAGTAGTACAAGGACAATCCAAGAGACCCAGTACTTC. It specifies CASSTRTIQETQYF.

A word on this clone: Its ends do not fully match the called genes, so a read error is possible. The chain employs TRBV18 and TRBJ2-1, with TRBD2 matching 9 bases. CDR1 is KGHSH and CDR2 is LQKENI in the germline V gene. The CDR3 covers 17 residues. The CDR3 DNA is TGTGCCAGCTCCCCACTAGGCGGTAGCGGGAGAGACAATGAGCAGTTCTTC. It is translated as CASSPLGGSGRDNEQFF.

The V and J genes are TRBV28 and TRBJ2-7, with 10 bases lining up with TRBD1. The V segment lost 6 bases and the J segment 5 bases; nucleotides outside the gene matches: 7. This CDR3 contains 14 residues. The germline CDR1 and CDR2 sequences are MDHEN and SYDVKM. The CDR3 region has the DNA TGTGCCAGCAGACGCCGGGACAGGGGCCACGAGCAGTACTTC. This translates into CASRRRDRGHEQYF.

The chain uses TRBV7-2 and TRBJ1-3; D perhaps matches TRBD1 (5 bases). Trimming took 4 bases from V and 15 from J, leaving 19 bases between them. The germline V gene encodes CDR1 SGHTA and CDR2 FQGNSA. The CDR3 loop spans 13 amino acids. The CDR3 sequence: CASSWATRDGEYF. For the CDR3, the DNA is TGTGCCAGCAGCTGGGCGACCCGGGACGGAGAATATTTT.

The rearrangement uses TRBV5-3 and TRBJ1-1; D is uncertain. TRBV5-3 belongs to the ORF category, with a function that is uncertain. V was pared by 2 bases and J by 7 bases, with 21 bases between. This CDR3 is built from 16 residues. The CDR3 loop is CARSFEGKRCSLEAFF. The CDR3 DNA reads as TGTGCCAGAAGCTTTGAGGGTAAAAGATGCTCTCTTGAAGCTTTCTTT.